These T cell receptor beta chains were read from a single sample in a study of response to subunit inactivated influenza vaccine. TCRdb called the RT-PCR reads again in MiXCR, with one record for every CDR3 protein. The top ten hold approximately 10% of the sample, which has roughly 650,000 distinct CDR3 sequences, 15% to 18% seen once. This sample comprised PBMCs from blood, obtained approximately 12 days after vaccination. Receptors were obtained from a man between 45 and 60 years old who received an inactivated influenza vaccine. Each CDR3 is given with its conserved first and last residue. The D gene is left open where the match is weak. Not every row has a clone size; where given, it reads once, few, many or a size class.

v_gene: TRBV4-1; d_gene: -; abundance: many; j_gene: TRBJ2-1; CDR3aa: CASSQTNHEQFF; CDR3nt: TGCGCCAGCAGCCAAACAAATCATGAGCAGTTCTTC
v_gene: TRBV11-2; d_gene: TRBD1; abundance: -; j_gene: TRBJ2-2; CDR3aa: CASSLDRVRVGELFF; CDR3nt: TGTGCCAGCAGCCTCGACAGGGTACGGGTCGGGGAGCTGTTTTTT
v_gene: TRBV6-2/TRBV6-3; d_gene: -; abundance: -; j_gene: TRBJ2-1; CDR3aa: CASSYSKLRTEFYNEQFF; CDR3nt: TGTGCCAGCAGTTACTCGAAATTAAGGACCGAATTCTACAATGAGCAGTTCTTC
v_gene: TRBV2; d_gene: TRBD1; abundance: -; j_gene: TRBJ1-6; CDR3aa: CASRGQGGLVNSPLHF; CDR3nt: TGTGCCAGCAGGGGACAGGGCGGGCTCGTTAATTCACCCCTCCACTTT
v_gene: TRBV15; d_gene: -; abundance: -; j_gene: TRBJ2-7; CDR3aa: CATSRGPGRSSYEQYF; CDR3nt: TGTGCCACCAGCAGAGGCCCCGGCAGGAGCTCCTACGAGCAGTACTTC
v_gene: TRBV11-1; d_gene: -; abundance: few; j_gene: TRBJ2-4; CDR3aa: CASSLGSFKNIQYF; CDR3nt: TGTGCCAGCAGCTTAGGTTCCTTCAAAAACATTCAGTACTTC
v_gene: TRBV10-1; d_gene: TRBD2; abundance: few; j_gene: TRBJ2-7; CDR3aa: CASNLSQSGGFSSYEQYF; CDR3nt: TGCGCCAGCAATTTATCCCAAAGCGGGGGGTTCTCCTCCTACGAGCAGTACTTC
v_gene: TRBV12-3/TRBV12-4; d_gene: TRBD2; abundance: few; j_gene: TRBJ2-5; CDR3aa: CASKKTSWGETQYF; CDR3nt: TGTGCCAGCAAGAAGACTAGCTGGGGCGAGACCCAGTACTTC
v_gene: TRBV6-7; d_gene: -; abundance: -; j_gene: TRBJ2-7; CDR3aa: CASSYSDRRNYEQYF; CDR3nt: TGTGCCAGCAGTTACTCGGACAGAAGAAACTACGAGCAGTACTTC
v_gene: TRBV30; d_gene: -; abundance: few; j_gene: TRBJ2-6; CDR3aa: CAWSVEYSGANVLTF; CDR3nt: TGTGCCTGGAGTGTGGAGTACTCTGGGGCCAACGTCCTGACTTTC
v_gene: TRBV5-1; d_gene: TRBD2; abundance: -; j_gene: TRBJ2-5; CDR3aa: CASSTGLAGGPETQYF; CDR3nt: TGCGCCAGCAGCACTGGACTAGCGGGAGGGCCTGAGACCCAGTACTTC
v_gene: TRBV6-1; d_gene: TRBD1; abundance: few; j_gene: TRBJ2-2; CDR3aa: CASSLDRGRTGELFF; CDR3nt: TGTGCCAGCAGTCTTGACAGGGGGCGCACCGGGGAGCTGTTTTTT
v_gene: TRBV7-3; d_gene: -; abundance: few; j_gene: TRBJ2-3; CDR3aa: CASSLTSGVGGTQYF; CDR3nt: TGTGCCAGCAGCTTAACGTCCGGGGTCGGCGGTACGCAGTATTTT
v_gene: TRBV20-1; d_gene: TRBD1; abundance: few; j_gene: TRBJ2-7; CDR3aa: CSARSRDRIYEQYF; CDR3nt: TGCAGTGCTAGATCCCGGGACAGGATCTACGAGCAGTACTTC
v_gene: TRBV4-3; d_gene: -; abundance: -; j_gene: TRBJ2-5; CDR3aa: CASSQFTSETQYF; CDR3nt: TGCGCCAGCAGCCAATTCACCTCTGAGACCCAGTACTTC
v_gene: TRBV6-6; d_gene: -; abundance: many; j_gene: TRBJ2-1; CDR3aa: CASNEDIPNEQFF; CDR3nt: TGTGCCAGCAACGAGGACATCCCCAATGAGCAGTTCTTC
v_gene: TRBV4-2; d_gene: -; abundance: few; j_gene: TRBJ1-3; CDR3aa: CASSQDIASSGNTIYF; CDR3nt: TGTGCCAGCAGCCAAGATATCGCCAGCTCTGGAAACACCATATATTTT
v_gene: TRBV7-8; d_gene: -; abundance: -; j_gene: TRBJ1-1; CDR3aa: CASSSGQPSGWAFF; CDR3nt: TGTGCCAGCAGCTCAGGACAGCCTTCTGGTTGGGCTTTCTTT
v_gene: TRBV7-8; d_gene: -; abundance: -; j_gene: TRBJ2-5; CDR3aa: CASSVDRKETQYF; CDR3nt: TGTGCCAGCAGCGTGGACAGAAAAGAGACCCAGTACTTC
v_gene: TRBV12-3/TRBV12-4; d_gene: -; abundance: -; j_gene: TRBJ2-7; CDR3aa: CASSGKLDRREQYF; CDR3nt: TGTGCCAGCAGCGGTAAGCTCGACCGGCGCGAGCAGTACTTC
v_gene: TRBV28; d_gene: TRBD2; abundance: few; j_gene: TRBJ2-5; CDR3aa: CASSPATELAGEETQYF; CDR3nt: TGTGCCAGCAGTCCGGCCACTGAACTAGCGGGGGAAGAGACCCAGTACTTC
v_gene: TRBV12-3/TRBV12-4; d_gene: -; abundance: -; j_gene: TRBJ1-5; CDR3aa: CASSLIGPQPQHF; CDR3nt: TGTGCCAGCAGTTTAATTGGTCCGCAGCCCCAGCATTTT
v_gene: TRBV7-2; d_gene: -; abundance: many; j_gene: TRBJ1-1; CDR3aa: CASSLAAGDTEAFF; CDR3nt: TGTGCCAGCAGCTTAGCCGCTGGAGACACTGAAGCTTTCTTT
v_gene: TRBV5-1; d_gene: TRBD2; abundance: -; j_gene: TRBJ2-7; CDR3aa: CASRVTSGSYEQYF; CDR3nt: TGCGCCAGCAGAGTGACTAGCGGGTCCTACGAGCAGTACTTC
v_gene: TRBV7-2; d_gene: TRBD2; abundance: few; j_gene: TRBJ2-3; CDR3aa: CASSLIAGGSTDTQYF; CDR3nt: TGTGCCAGCAGCTTAATAGCGGGGGGCAGCACAGATACGCAGTATTTT
v_gene: TRBV5-1; d_gene: -; abundance: many; j_gene: TRBJ1-5; CDR3aa: CASSSDPNQPQHF; CDR3nt: TGCGCCAGCAGCTCGGACCCTAATCAGCCCCAGCATTTT
v_gene: TRBV27; d_gene: -; abundance: few; j_gene: TRBJ2-2; CDR3aa: CASSADLTGYTGELFF; CDR3nt: TGTGCCAGCAGTGCGGACTTAACAGGGTACACCGGGGAGCTGTTTTTT
v_gene: TRBV7-8; d_gene: TRBD2; abundance: many; j_gene: TRBJ2-5; CDR3aa: CASSLMRTSGKETQYF; CDR3nt: TGTGCCAGCAGCTTAATGAGGACTAGCGGCAAAGAGACCCAGTACTTC
v_gene: TRBV6-2/TRBV6-3; d_gene: -; abundance: few; j_gene: TRBJ2-1; CDR3aa: CASAIGSSYNEQFF; CDR3nt: TGTGCCAGCGCTATAGGAAGCTCCTACAATGAGCAGTTCTTC
v_gene: TRBV6-1; d_gene: TRBD1; abundance: -; j_gene: TRBJ1-2; CDR3aa: CASHAGTGIGYGYTF; CDR3nt: TGTGCCAGCCACGCCGGGACAGGGATCGGCTATGGCTACACCTTC
v_gene: TRBV11-2; d_gene: -; abundance: once; j_gene: TRBJ2-2; CDR3aa: CASSLESMADTGELFF; CDR3nt: TGTGCCAGCAGCTTAGAAAGCATGGCGGACACCGGGGAGCTGTTTTTT
v_gene: TRBV20-1; d_gene: TRBD2; abundance: -; j_gene: TRBJ2-6; CDR3aa: CSARGSGSTGANVLTF; CDR3nt: TGCAGTGCTAGGGGTAGCGGGAGCACTGGGGCCAACGTCCTGACTTTC
v_gene: TRBV12-3/TRBV12-4; d_gene: TRBD2; abundance: -; j_gene: TRBJ2-1; CDR3aa: CASSRTSGAYNEQFF; CDR3nt: TGTGCCAGCAGTCGGACTAGCGGGGCCTACAATGAGCAGTTCTTC
v_gene: TRBV12-3/TRBV12-4; d_gene: TRBD2; abundance: -; j_gene: TRBJ2-5; CDR3aa: CASTQVAGGLETQYF; CDR3nt: TGTGCCAGCACCCAGGTAGCGGGGGGTTTGGAGACCCAGTACTTC
v_gene: TRBV3-1; d_gene: TRBD1; abundance: few; j_gene: TRBJ2-3; CDR3aa: CASSQMGQGTTDTQYF; CDR3nt: TGTGCCAGCAGCCAAATGGGACAGGGGACGACAGATACGCAGTATTTT
v_gene: TRBV7-9; d_gene: -; abundance: few; j_gene: TRBJ2-7; CDR3aa: CASSLLEGSYEQYF; CDR3nt: TGTGCCAGCAGCTTATTAGAGGGATCCTACGAGCAGTACTTC
v_gene: TRBV6-1; d_gene: TRBD1; abundance: many; j_gene: TRBJ2-1; CDR3aa: CASRRGPEGNEQFF; CDR3nt: TGTGCCAGCAGGAGGGGGCCCGAAGGGAATGAGCAGTTCTTC
v_gene: TRBV3-1; d_gene: -; abundance: -; j_gene: TRBJ2-2; CDR3aa: CASSPGADTGELFF; CDR3nt: TGTGCCAGCAGTCCCGGGGCAGACACCGGGGAGCTGTTTTTT
v_gene: TRBV7-9; d_gene: -; abundance: -; j_gene: TRBJ2-5; CDR3aa: CASAKQGSETQYF; CDR3nt: TGTGCCAGCGCAAAACAGGGCTCAGAGACCCAGTACTTC
v_gene: TRBV20-1; d_gene: TRBD1; abundance: few; j_gene: TRBJ1-2; CDR3aa: CSARQGAYYGYTF; CDR3nt: TGCAGTGCCCGTCAGGGGGCATACTATGGCTACACCTTC
v_gene: TRBV5-1; d_gene: TRBD2; abundance: few; j_gene: TRBJ2-4; CDR3aa: CASSSGLVGNIQYF; CDR3nt: TGCGCCAGCAGCTCTGGACTAGTGGGAAACATTCAGTACTTC
v_gene: TRBV12-3/TRBV12-4; d_gene: -; abundance: many; j_gene: TRBJ2-1; CDR3aa: CASRDSHNEQFF; CDR3nt: TGTGCCAGCAGGGACAGTCACAATGAGCAGTTCTTC
v_gene: TRBV12-3/TRBV12-4; d_gene: TRBD1; abundance: -; j_gene: TRBJ2-2; CDR3aa: CASSSTNYRGELFF; CDR3nt: TGTGCCAGCAGTTCGACCAACTACAGGGGAGAGCTGTTTTTT
v_gene: TRBV29-1; d_gene: TRBD2; abundance: many; j_gene: TRBJ2-1; CDR3aa: CSVESGLAVNEQFF; CDR3nt: TGCAGCGTTGAAAGCGGGCTAGCGGTTAATGAGCAGTTCTTC
v_gene: TRBV5-1; d_gene: TRBD1; abundance: few; j_gene: TRBJ2-7; CDR3aa: CASRTAGQGYEQYF; CDR3nt: TGCGCCAGCAGAACAGCGGGACAGGGCTACGAGCAGTACTTC
v_gene: TRBV18; d_gene: TRBD2; abundance: many; j_gene: TRBJ2-4; CDR3aa: CASSPPRGGNDKNIQYF; CDR3nt: TGTGCCAGCTCACCCCCCCGGGGGGGCAACGACAAAAACATTCAGTACTTC
v_gene: TRBV29-1; d_gene: TRBD2; abundance: many; j_gene: TRBJ2-2; CDR3aa: CSVARASGSNTGELFF; CDR3nt: TGCAGCGTTGCGCGGGCTAGCGGGTCCAACACCGGGGAGCTGTTTTTT
v_gene: TRBV10-3; d_gene: TRBD2; abundance: -; j_gene: TRBJ2-3; CDR3aa: CATGLAGGDTQYF; CDR3nt: TGTGCCACCGGACTAGCGGGGGGGGATACGCAGTATTTT
v_gene: TRBV10-3; d_gene: TRBD2; abundance: many; j_gene: TRBJ2-1; CDR3aa: CAISESGLADYNEQFF; CDR3nt: TGTGCCATCAGTGAGTCGGGACTAGCGGACTACAATGAGCAGTTCTTC
v_gene: TRBV29-1; d_gene: TRBD2; abundance: -; j_gene: TRBJ2-1; CDR3aa: CSVGLISGRLGNEQFF; CDR3nt: TGCAGCGTTGGTCTTATTAGCGGGAGGCTGGGGAATGAGCAGTTCTTC
v_gene: TRBV20-1; d_gene: -; abundance: few; j_gene: TRBJ2-7; CDR3aa: CSASEGQSHRWEQYF; CDR3nt: TGCAGTGCTAGCGAAGGACAGTCCCACCGGTGGGAGCAGTACTTC
v_gene: TRBV7-2; d_gene: TRBD1; abundance: few; j_gene: TRBJ1-2; CDR3aa: CASSLPAGTGGYGYTF; CDR3nt: TGTGCCAGCAGCTTACCCGCCGGGACAGGGGGGTATGGCTACACCTTC